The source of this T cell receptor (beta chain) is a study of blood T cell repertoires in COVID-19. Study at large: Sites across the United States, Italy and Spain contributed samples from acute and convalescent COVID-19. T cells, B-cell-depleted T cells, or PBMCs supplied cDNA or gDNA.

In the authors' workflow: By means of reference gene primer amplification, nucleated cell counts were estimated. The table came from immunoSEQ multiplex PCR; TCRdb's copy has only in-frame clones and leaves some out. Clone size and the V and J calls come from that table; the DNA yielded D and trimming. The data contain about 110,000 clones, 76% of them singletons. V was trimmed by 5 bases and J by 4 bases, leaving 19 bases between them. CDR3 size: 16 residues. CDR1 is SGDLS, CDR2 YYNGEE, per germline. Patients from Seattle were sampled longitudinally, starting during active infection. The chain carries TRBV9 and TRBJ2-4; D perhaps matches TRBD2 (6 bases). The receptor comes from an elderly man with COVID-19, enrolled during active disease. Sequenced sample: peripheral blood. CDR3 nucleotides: TGTGCCAGCAGTCTCCTCATCCTCCGGGAGAAAAACATTCAGTACTTC. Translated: CASSLLILREKNIQYF.